These 32 T cell receptor beta chains originate from one sample sequenced in a study of cytomegalovirus exposure and HLA in healthy donors. The primer mix had 60 Vbeta and 13 Jbeta primers. Method: immunoSEQ multiplex PCR; TCRdb's copy keeps in-frame clones and lacks some. The table has some 180,000 clones, about 80% seen once. Sequencing was done on a sample of PBMCs. Receptor source: a man younger than 35 in good health and CMV-seronegative.

The chain joins TRBV9 to TRBJ1-2; 10 nucleotides match TRBD1. The CDR3 runs 18 residues. Germline V gene lookup returns CDR1 SGDLS and CDR2 YYNGEE. The junction had 16 bases not matched to a gene; V was cut back by 1 base and J by 7 bases. CDR3 in DNA: TGTGCCAGCAGCGTACCTACAGGGGGAACGGACAGGGGGGGTGGCTACACCTTC. Protein sequence: CASSVPTGGTDRGGGYTF.

The sample holds one count of this clone. This chain connects TRBV27 to TRBJ1-1; D unclear. This CDR3 has 14 residues. Germline V gene lookup returns CDR1 MNHEY and CDR2 SMNVEV (reference sequence). The V end was cut by 0 bases, the J end by 7 bases, with 12 bases between. The CDR3 sequence: CASSLSRGWDEAFF. The DNA of the CDR3 is TGTGCCAGCAGTTTATCGAGAGGGTGGGATGAAGCTTTCTTT.

This chain connects TRBV4-2 to TRBJ2-5; D might be TRBD1 (6 bases). The CDR3 has 15 residues. V was trimmed by 4 bases and J by 2 bases, leaving 14 bases between them. Germline CDR1 reads LGHNA; CDR2 reads YNFKEQ. The CDR3 loop reads CASSRRQATQETQYF. CDR3 nucleotide sequence: TGTGCCAGCAGCCGGCGACAGGCGACACAAGAGACCCAGTACTTC.

The V and J genes are TRBV7-8 and TRBJ2-7; weak D call: TRBD1 (6 bases). The length of the CDR3 is 14 residues. Trimming pared 1 base from V and 2 bases from J, leaving 9 bases between. Germline values: CDR1 SGHVS, CDR2 FQNEAQ. CDR3: CASSLVWTAYEQYF. The CDR3 nucleotides are TGTGCCAGCAGCTTAGTCTGGACAGCCTACGAGCAGTACTTC.

The chain links TRBV19 to TRBJ1-1; D ambiguous. V was trimmed by 3 bases and J by 0 bases, leaving 8 bases between them. CDR3 size: 14 residues. Germline V gene sequence: CDR1 LNHDA, CDR2 SQIVND (reference sequence). The CDR3 sequence is CASSMRPLNTEAFF. DNA for the CDR3: TGTGCCAGTAGTATGCGGCCGTTGAACACTGAAGCTTTCTTT.

This chain links TRBV5-1 with TRBJ2-5; D not certain. The better agreement between TRBJ2-7 and the DNA end casts doubt on the J call. CDR3 size: 15 residues. CDR1 is SGHRS and CDR2 is YFSETQ in the germline V gene. CDR3 amino acids: CASSPVAGYSYEQYF. DNA of the CDR3: TGCGCCAGCAGCCCTGTAGCCGGGTACTCCTACGAGCAGTACTTC.

This chain links TRBV27 with TRBJ1-4; 8 nucleotides agree with TRBD1. Germline assignment: CDR1 MNHEY and CDR2 SMNVEV (reference sequence). V gave up 5 bases and J gave up 8 bases; unmatched junction bases: 10. The CDR3 length is 15 residues. Here the CDR3 reads CASSLTRGRGEKLFF. The CDR3 nucleotides read TGTGCCAGCAGTCTAACCAGGGGGCGCGGGGAAAAACTGTTTTTT.

The chain recombines TRBV5-8 with TRBJ2-2; D perhaps matches TRBD2 (5 bases). There are 17 residues in the CDR3. The germline gives CDR1 SGHTS, CDR2 YDEGEE. The ends were cut back, 0 bases at V and 5 bases at J, with 17 bases in the middle. The CDR3 coding sequence is TGTGCCAGCAGCTTGGCCGGCCTAGCCCGCGGGACCGGGGAGCTGTTTTTT. It is translated as CASSLAGLARGTGELFF.

V and J are TRBV27 and TRBJ2-7; D unclear. Germline CDR1 reads MNHEY; CDR2 reads SMNVEV (reference sequence). This CDR3 is built from 16 residues. Trimming pared 5 bases from V and 5 bases from J, leaving 22 bases between. The CDR3 spells CASSPHSQAKAHEQYF. The CDR3 DNA reads TGTGCCAGCAGTCCGCACTCCCAGGCTAAGGCCCACGAGCAGTACTTC.

In nucleotides, the CDR3 is TGCGCCAGCAGCAGCCTGGTCAACAGGGTTCAAGAGACCCAGTACTTC. The encoded protein is CASSSLVNRVQETQYF. The J gene is TRBJ2-5, the V gene TRBV5-1, with D possibly being TRBD1 (6 bases). The CDR3 has 16 residues. Germline V lookup: CDR1 SGHRS, CDR2 YFSETQ. V was pared by 4 bases and J by 2 bases, with 18 bases between.

CDR3 bases: TGTGCCAGTAGTATTTGGGGACAGGGAGTCTACGAGCAGTACTTC. The encoded protein is CASSIWGQGVYEQYF. The genes are TRBV19 and TRBJ2-7; TRBD1 agrees at 9 bases. J gave up 3 bases and V 3 bases, and 6 bases lay outside the gene matches. CDR1 LNHDA and CDR2 SQIVND come from the germline V gene (reference sequence). CDR3 size: 15 residues.

CDR3 DNA: TGTGCCAGTACACGGAGCTCCTACAATGAGCAGTTCTTC. This gives the protein CASTRSSYNEQFF. The genes are TRBV19 and TRBJ2-1; D gene unclear. Trimming removed 7 bases from V and 0 bases from J, with 7 bases in between. The CDR3 extends over 13 amino acids. Germline values: CDR1 LNHDA, CDR2 SQIVND (reference sequence).

The chain recombines TRBV4-1 with TRBJ1-1; D uncertain. Per the germline V gene, CDR1 is MGHRA and CDR2 is YSYEKL. CDR3 length equals 15 residues. V lost 1 base and J lost 3, with 12 bases in between. CDR3 region: CASSQGPGSDTEAFF. In DNA form, the CDR3 reads TGCGCCAGCAGCCAAGGTCCGGGGTCAGACACTGAAGCTTTCTTT.

This sequence joins TRBV27 and TRBJ1-2; TRBD1 aligns across 7 bases. This CDR3 is built from 16 residues. Looked up from germline, CDR1 is MNHEY and CDR2 is SMNVEV (reference sequence). V dropped 5 bases and J dropped 5; count of bases not matched to a gene: 14. The CDR3 sequence: CASSQRTVRGLYGYTF. The CDR3 nucleotides are TGTGCCAGCAGTCAACGGACGGTGAGGGGGCTATATGGCTACACCTTC.

A single count supports this clone. The chain carries TRBV2 and TRBJ2-3; perhaps TRBD2 as D (5 bases). CDR1 and CDR2 (germline): SNHLY, FYNNEI. V was trimmed by 5 bases and J by 2 bases, leaving 14 bases between them. CDR3 length: 15 amino acids. The CDR3 DNA is TGTGCCAGCAGTTCAGCGGTACCTTACACAGATACGCAGTATTTT. Translated: CASSSAVPYTDTQYF.

The J gene is TRBJ1-3, the V gene TRBV12-5; 8 nucleotides agree with TRBD1. The germline V gene has CDR1 LGHNT and CDR2 FRNRAP. The CDR3 consists of 17 residues. V dropped 2 bases and J dropped 2; count of bases not matched to a gene: 8. Here the CDR3 DNA reads TGTGCTAGTGGTTTGACTTCGACAGGGGAGGCTGGAAACACCATATATTTT. Its protein product is CASGLTSTGEAGNTIYF. The full variable domain, with the rest looked up from reference TRBV12-5 and TRBJ1-3, is DARVTQTPRHKVTEMGQEVTMRCQPILGHNTVFWYRQTMMQGLELLAYFRNRAPLDDSGMPKDRFSAEMPDATLATLKIQPSEPRDSAVYFCASGLTSTGEAGNTIYFGEGSWLTVV.

V usage is TRBV11-3 and J usage is TRBJ1-1; 7 bases fit TRBD1. The CDR3 has 15 amino acids. The germline gives CDR1 SGHNT, CDR2 YENEEA. Trimming at V came to 0 bases and at J to 6 bases, leaving 7 bases not matched to a gene. The CDR3 sequence: CASSLDGRQGAEAFF. The CDR3 nucleotides read TGTGCCAGCAGCTTAGATGGGAGACAGGGTGCTGAAGCTTTCTTT.

This clone was detected only a few times. The chain uses TRBV4-3 and TRBJ2-7, with 9 bases aligning to TRBD2. Germline CDR1 is LGHNA and CDR2 is YSLEER. The CDR3 sequence is 15 residues long. The junction had 6 bases not matched to a gene; V was cut back by 3 bases and J by 3 bases. This chain's CDR3 is CASSQVAGALYEQYF. In DNA form, the CDR3 reads TGCGCCAGCAGCCAGGTAGCGGGAGCCCTCTACGAGCAGTACTTC.

This clone was seen more than once but under ten times. The gene calls are TRBV11-2 and TRBJ2-3, with 13 bases identical to TRBD2. Germline CDR1 and CDR2: SGHAT and FQNNGV. CDR3 length: 16 amino acids. J was trimmed by 3 bases and V by 5 bases; bases with no gene match: 5. The CDR3 DNA follows: TGTGCCAGCAGCATCACTAGCGGGGGGGCTACAGATACGCAGTATTTT. Translated: CASSITSGGATDTQYF.

The V call is TRBV27, the J call TRBJ2-7; 12 bases line up with TRBD1. Germline values: CDR1 MNHEY, CDR2 SMNVEV (reference sequence). V trimming: 8 bases; J trimming: 7 bases; junction bases outside the gene matches: 9. The CDR3 is made up of 14 amino acids. CDR3 protein: CASSPGTGGWEQYF. The CDR3 DNA reads TGTGCCAGCTCTCCCGGGACAGGGGGCTGGGAGCAGTACTTC.

CDR3 protein: CASGYSGGATDTQYF. The DNA for the CDR3 is TGTGCCAGCGGGTATAGCGGGGGGGCCACAGATACGCAGTATTTT. The chain links TRBV6-5 to TRBJ2-3; 11 bases are a match to TRBD2. The CDR3 covers 15 residues. CDR1 is MNHEY, CDR2 SVGAGI, per germline. Unmatched junction bases numbered 6, after V lost 8 bases and J lost 2 bases.

In the case of this clone: The germline gene is not matched at one end of the junction; a read error may be the cause. This chain links TRBV7-9 with TRBJ1-2, with 7 bases aligning to TRBD1. The germline V gene encodes CDR1 SEHNR and CDR2 FQNEAQ (reference sequence). CDR3 length: 14 residues. The CDR3 here is CSSSRVETGYGYTF. CDR3 DNA sequence: TGTTCCAGCAGCCGGGTCGAGACAGGGTATGGCTACACCTTC.

V is TRBV7-2 and J is TRBJ1-5; D may be TRBD1 (5 bases). Trimming cost V 4 bases and J 1 base, with 11 bases left between them. Germline-derived CDR1 and CDR2 are SGHTA and FQGNSA. The CDR3 is 15 amino acids. The DNA of the CDR3 is TGTGCCAGCAGCTCCCGGGGGGTAAGCAATCAGCCCCAGCATTTT. It translates to CASSSRGVSNQPQHF.

The J gene is TRBJ2-2, the V gene TRBV13; perhaps TRBD1 as D (5 bases). Germline values: CDR1 PRHDT, CDR2 FYEKMQ (reference sequence). The V gene lost 6 bases and the J gene lost 7 bases, with 6 bases spanning the gap. The CDR3 loop spans 11 amino acids. The CDR3 nucleotides read TGTGCCAGCAGAGGGGACGGGGAGCTGTTTTTT. Residues: CASRGDGELFF.

The chain links TRBV11-2 to TRBJ2-3; maybe TRBD2 (6 bases). This CDR3 is built from 14 residues. Germline V CDR1 and CDR2: SGHAT, FQNNGV. With 2 bases removed from V and 2 bases from J, the gap between germline ends came to 8 bases. The CDR3 DNA follows: TGTGCCAGCAGCTTACGGAGGGACACAGATACGCAGTATTTT. Amino acids: CASSLRRDTDTQYF.

The V gene is TRBV4-1, the J gene TRBJ1-2; 10 bases agree with TRBD1. J was trimmed by 2 bases and V by 1 base; bases with no gene match: 1. CDR3 length: 15 residues. Germline loops: CDR1 MGHRA, CDR2 YSYEKL. CDR3 sequence (DNA): TGCGCCAGCAGCCAAGGACAGGGGGCGAACTATGGCTACACCTTC. It encodes CASSQGQGANYGYTF.

This chain uses TRBV7-8 with TRBJ2-3, with TRBD1 matching over 9 bases. Per the germline V gene, CDR1 is SGHVS and CDR2 is FQNEAQ. The CDR3 runs to 16 residues. J gave up 5 bases and V 5 bases, and 11 bases lay outside the gene matches. The CDR3 reads CASSPEDRGSEDTQYF. CDR3 bases: TGTGCCAGCAGCCCCGAAGACAGGGGGTCTGAAGATACGCAGTATTTT. The full variable domain, its missing parts supplied by reference TRBV7-8 and TRBJ2-3, is GAGVSQSPRYKVAKRGQDVALRCDPISGHVSLFWYQQALGQGPEFLTYFQNEAQLDKSGLPSDRFFAERPEGSVSTLKIQRTQQEDSAVYLCASSPEDRGSEDTQYFGPGTRLTVL.

J is TRBJ2-7 and V is TRBV7-2, with TRBD1 matching over 9 bases. Germline CDR1 SGHTA, CDR2 FQGNSA. V lost 6 bases and J lost 3; bases outside the gene matches: 15. The CDR3 covers 17 residues. The CDR3 reads CASSIRDRVFENYEQYF. The CDR3 DNA sequence: TGTGCCAGCAGTATCCGGGACAGGGTTTTCGAGAACTACGAGCAGTACTTC.

The J gene is TRBJ2-1, the V gene TRBV7-9, with 15 bases aligning to TRBD2. The CDR3 has 16 amino acids. Germline CDR1 is SEHNR and CDR2 is FQNEAQ (reference sequence). The V segment lost 5 bases and the J segment 7 bases; nucleotides outside the gene matches: 6. The CDR3 spells CASSQGTSGRRNEQFF. The CDR3, as DNA: TGTGCCAGCAGCCAAGGGACTAGCGGGAGGAGGAATGAGCAGTTCTTC.

This rearrangement joins TRBV9 to TRBJ1-1, with 7 bases aligning to TRBD1. Germline assignment: CDR1 SGDLS and CDR2 YYNGEE. This CDR3 is 14 amino acids long. Trimming removed 1 base from V and 6 bases from J; junction bases left unmatched: 6. The CDR3 DNA is TGTGCCAGCAGCGTAACTACAGGGGAGGCTGAAGCTTTCTTT. It codes for CASSVTTGEAEAFF.

This chain uses TRBV13 with TRBJ1-2; D gene uncertain. V was pared by 6 bases and J by 3 bases, with 11 bases between. The V gene's germline CDR1 is PRHDT and CDR2 FYEKMQ (reference sequence). The CDR3 sequence is 13 residues long. CDR3 sequence: CASRMSGDYGYTF. The CDR3 DNA reads as TGTGCCAGCAGGATGTCAGGTGACTATGGCTACACCTTC.

The J gene is TRBJ2-7, the V gene TRBV4-1, with 8 bases fitting TRBD1. The CDR3 sequence is 16 residues long. V shed 4 bases and J 5 bases; nucleotides not matched to a gene: 13. CDR1 and CDR2 (germline): MGHRA, YSYEKL. The CDR3 region has the DNA TGCGCCAGCAGCCGACTTTGGACAGGGACCGATAACGAGCAGTACTTC. It translates to CASSRLWTGTDNEQYF.